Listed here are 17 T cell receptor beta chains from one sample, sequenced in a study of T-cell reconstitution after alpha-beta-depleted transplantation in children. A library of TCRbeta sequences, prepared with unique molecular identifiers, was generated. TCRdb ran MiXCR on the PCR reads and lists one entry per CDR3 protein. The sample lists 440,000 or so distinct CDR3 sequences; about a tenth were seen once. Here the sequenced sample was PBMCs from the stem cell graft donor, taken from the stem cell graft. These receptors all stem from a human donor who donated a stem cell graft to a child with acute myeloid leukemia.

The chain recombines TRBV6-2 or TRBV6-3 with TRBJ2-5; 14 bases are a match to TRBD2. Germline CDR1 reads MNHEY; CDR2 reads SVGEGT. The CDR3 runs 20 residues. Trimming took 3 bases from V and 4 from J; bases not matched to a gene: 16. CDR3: CASSYPGSGTSGGPLETQYF. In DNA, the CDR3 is TGTGCCAGCAGTTATCCGGGTTCCGGGACTAGCGGGGGTCCGTTAGAGACCCAGTACTTC.

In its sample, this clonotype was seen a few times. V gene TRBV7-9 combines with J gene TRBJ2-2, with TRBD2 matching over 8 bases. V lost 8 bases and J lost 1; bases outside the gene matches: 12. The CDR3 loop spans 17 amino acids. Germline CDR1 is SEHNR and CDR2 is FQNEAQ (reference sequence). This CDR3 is CASPGVAGLLNTGELFF. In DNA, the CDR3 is TGTGCCAGCCCAGGAGTAGCGGGGCTACTGAACACCGGGGAGCTGTTTTTT.

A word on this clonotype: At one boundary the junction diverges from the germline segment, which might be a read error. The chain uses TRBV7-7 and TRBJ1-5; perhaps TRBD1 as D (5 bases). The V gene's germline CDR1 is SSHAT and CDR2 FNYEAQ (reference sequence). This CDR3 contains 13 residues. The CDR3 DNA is TGTGCTAGCAGCTTTGACAGTGTTTCGCCCCAGCATTTT. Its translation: CASSFDSVSPQHF.

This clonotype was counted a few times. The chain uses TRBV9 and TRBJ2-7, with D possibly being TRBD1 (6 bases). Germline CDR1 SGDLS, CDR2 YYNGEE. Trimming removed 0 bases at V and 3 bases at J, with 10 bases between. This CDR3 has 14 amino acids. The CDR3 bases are TGTGCCAGCAGCGTAGGCGGCAGGGGCTACGAGCAGTACTTC. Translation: CASSVGGRGYEQYF. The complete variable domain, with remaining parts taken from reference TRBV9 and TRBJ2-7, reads DSGVTQTPKHLITATGQRVTLRCSPRSGDLSVYWYQQSLDQGLQFLIQYYNGEERAKGNILERFSAQQFPDLHSELNLSSLELGDSALYFCASSVGGRGYEQYFGPGTRLTVT.

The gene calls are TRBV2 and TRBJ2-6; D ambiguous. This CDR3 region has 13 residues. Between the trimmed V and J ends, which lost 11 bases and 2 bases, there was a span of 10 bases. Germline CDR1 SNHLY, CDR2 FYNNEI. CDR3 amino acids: CAQAGAGANVLTF. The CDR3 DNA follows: TGTGCCCAGGCTGGGGCTGGGGCCAACGTCCTGACTTTC.

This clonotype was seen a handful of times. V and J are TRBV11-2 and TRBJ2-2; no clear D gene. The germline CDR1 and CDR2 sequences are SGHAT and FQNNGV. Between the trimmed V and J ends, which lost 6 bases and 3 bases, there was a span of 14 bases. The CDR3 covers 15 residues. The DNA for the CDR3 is TGTGCCAGCAGACCCCTCCGTAGGGACACCGGGGAGCTGTTTTTT. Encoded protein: CASRPLRRDTGELFF.

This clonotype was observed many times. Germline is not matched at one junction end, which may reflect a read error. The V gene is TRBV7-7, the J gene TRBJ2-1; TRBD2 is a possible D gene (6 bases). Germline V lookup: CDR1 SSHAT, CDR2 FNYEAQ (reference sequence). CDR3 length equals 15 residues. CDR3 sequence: CASSLGPGRYNEQFF. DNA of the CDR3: TGTGCTAGCAGCTTAGGCCCGGGGAGGTACAATGAGCAGTTCTTC.

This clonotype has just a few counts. The CDR3, as DNA: TGTGCCAGCAGTTACTCTATGCAGGGCTCGGGCAATGAGCAGTTCTTC. Residues: CASSYSMQGSGNEQFF. The chain joins TRBV6-5 to TRBJ2-1, with D tentatively TRBD1 (5 bases). The germline CDR1 and CDR2 sequences are MNHEY and SVGAGI. V was pared by 0 bases and J by 6 bases, with 15 bases between. The CDR3 consists of 16 residues.

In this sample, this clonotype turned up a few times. The CDR3 loop is CASGISGANVLTF. CDR3 coding DNA: TGTGCCAGTGGGATCTCTGGGGCCAACGTCCTGACTTTC. This chain joins TRBV19 and TRBJ2-6, with D unclear. This CDR3 is 13 amino acids long. With 8 bases removed from V and 0 bases from J, the gap between germline ends came to 5 bases. Germline CDR1 LNHDA, CDR2 SQIVND (reference sequence). Full variable domain (outside the CDR3, taken from reference TRBV19 and TRBJ2-6): DGGITQSPKYLFRKEGQNVTLSCEQNLNHDAMYWYRQDPGQGLRLIYYSQIVNDFQKGDIAEGYSVSREKKESFPLTVTSAQKNPTAFYLCASGISGANVLTFGAGSRLTVL.

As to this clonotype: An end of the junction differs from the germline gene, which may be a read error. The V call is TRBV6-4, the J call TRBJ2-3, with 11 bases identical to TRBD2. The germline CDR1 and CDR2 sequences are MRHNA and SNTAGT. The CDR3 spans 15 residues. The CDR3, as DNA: TGTGCCAGCAGTCCAACTAGCGGGGGCACAGATACGCGGTATTTT. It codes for CASSPTSGGTDTRYF.

CDR3 loop: CASRVTDRANTEAFF. DNA of the CDR3: TGTGCCAGCAGGGTGACGGACAGGGCCAACACTGAAGCTTTCTTT. The gene calls are TRBV5-5 and TRBJ1-1; 8 bases agree with TRBD1. Germline trimming cut 5 bases from V and 2 bases from J; bases unmatched to any gene: 8. Germline loops: CDR1 SGHKS, CDR2 YYEKEE (reference sequence). The CDR3 extends over 15 amino acids.

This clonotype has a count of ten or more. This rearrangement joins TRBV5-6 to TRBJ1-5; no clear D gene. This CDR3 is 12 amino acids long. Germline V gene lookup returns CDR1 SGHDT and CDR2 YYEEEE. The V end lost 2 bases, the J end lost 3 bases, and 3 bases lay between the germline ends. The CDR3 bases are TGTGCCAGCAGCTTCTACAATCAGCCCCAGCATTTT. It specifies CASSFYNQPQHF. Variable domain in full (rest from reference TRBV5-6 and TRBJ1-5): DAGVTQSPTHLIKTRGQQVTLRCSPKSGHDTVSWYQQALGQGPQFIFQYYEEEERQRGNFPDRFSGHQFPNYSSELNVNALLLGDSALYLCASSFYNQPQHFGDGTRLSIL.

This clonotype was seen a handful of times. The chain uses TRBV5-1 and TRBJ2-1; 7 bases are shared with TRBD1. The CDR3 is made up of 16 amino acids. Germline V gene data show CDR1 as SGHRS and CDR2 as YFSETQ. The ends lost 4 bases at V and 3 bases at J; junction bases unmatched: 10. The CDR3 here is CASSLQDGTVYNEQFF. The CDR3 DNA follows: TGCGCCAGCAGCCTACAAGACGGGACAGTCTACAATGAGCAGTTCTTC.

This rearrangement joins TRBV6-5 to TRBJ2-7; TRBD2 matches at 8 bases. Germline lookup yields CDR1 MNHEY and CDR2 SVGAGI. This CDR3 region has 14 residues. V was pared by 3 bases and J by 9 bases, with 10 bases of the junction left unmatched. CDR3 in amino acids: CASSYAAGGAGQYF. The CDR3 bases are TGTGCCAGCAGTTATGCCGCCGGGGGGGCTGGGCAGTACTTC.

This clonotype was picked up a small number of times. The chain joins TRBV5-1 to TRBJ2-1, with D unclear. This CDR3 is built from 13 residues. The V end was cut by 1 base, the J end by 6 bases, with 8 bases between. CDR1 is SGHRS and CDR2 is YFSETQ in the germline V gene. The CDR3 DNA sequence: TGCGCCAGCAGCTTGCAGTGGTTCAATGAGCAGTTCTTC. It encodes CASSLQWFNEQFF.

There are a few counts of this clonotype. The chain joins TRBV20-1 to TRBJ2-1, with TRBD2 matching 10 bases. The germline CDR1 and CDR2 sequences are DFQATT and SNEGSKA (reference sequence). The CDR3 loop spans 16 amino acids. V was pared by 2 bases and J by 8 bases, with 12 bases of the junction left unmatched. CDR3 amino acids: CSARPSQITSGDEQFF. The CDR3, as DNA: TGCAGTGCTAGACCAAGCCAGATAACTAGCGGGGATGAGCAGTTCTTC.

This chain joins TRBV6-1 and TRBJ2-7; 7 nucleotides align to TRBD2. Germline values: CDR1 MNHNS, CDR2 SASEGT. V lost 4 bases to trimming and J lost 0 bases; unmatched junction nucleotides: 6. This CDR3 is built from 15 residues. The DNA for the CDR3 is TGTGCCAGCAGTGGAGCGGGACCGGGCTCCTACGAGCAGTACTTC. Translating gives CASSGAGPGSYEQYF.